The present entry profiles one T cell receptor beta chain with its context. The clone's antigen remains unknown. No base quality values were provided; no much bigger clone lies one nucleotide off. The sample originates from a study of blood T cell repertoires in COVID-19 (dated by TCRdb to 2019 to 2021). A note on the overall study: Samples from collaborators originated in the United States, Italy and Spain and spanned both the acute and convalescent phases of COVID-19. The repertoires were released in a freely available public database meant as a resource for research on the immune response to SARS-CoV-2. The prospective study material was composed of cDNA or gDNA derived from T cells, B-cell-depleted T cells, or PBMCs. HLA class I and class II types, where available, came from metadata supplied by the sample provider rather than from assay-based typing. The dataset comprised deeply sampled blood TCRbeta repertoires from subjects exposed to, actively infected with, or recovered from COVID-19. Samples were obtained from the ongoing ImmuneRACE study (first 160 participants) and from over a thousand subjects provided by 6 global collaborators. A de-identified subject ID, COVID-19 status, age in years and sex were almost always included in the sample metadata. Results and caveats for the whole study, not just this receptor: Clinical and demographic metadata were provided uncurated, with the amount varying by source and participant.

Whole blood was collected in K2EDTA tubes by collaborating institutions according to the institutions' own protocols. For TCRbeta analysis, collaborators shipped samples in one of three forms: frozen whole blood, isolated PBMCs, or DNA extracted from either of those sample types. TCRbeta CDR3 regions were amplified from genomic DNA by means of the immunoSEQ Assay, a bias-controlled multiplex PCR. In the authors' own workflow: The number of nucleated cells in each sample was estimated from the amplification of reference gene primers within the assay. To quantify the absolute abundance of each unique TCRbeta CDR3 rearrangement, sequence reads were collapsed and filtered. For each sample, productive Simpson clonality was calculated as the square root of Simpson's diversity index across productive rearrangements. TCRdb limited this immuneACCESS table to in-frame rearrangements with V and J called. A share of clones is missing; checked studies link under half to unresolved V genes, and the rest is unexplained. From that table come the V and J calls and clone size; the DNA was used to work out D and trimming. Present in this sample are roughly 150,000 clones, approximately 84% of which were seen just once. Roughly 10% of the sample is in the top ten clones.

V drops 1 base and J drops 9 bases, leaving 7 bases in between. Measured from the cysteine to the phenylalanine, the CDR3 is 12 residues long. The entry retains the CDR3 DNA only, 36 bases that are in frame from base 1. CDR1 and CDR2 are read off the germline V gene as KGHSH and LQKENI. Sequenced sample: peripheral blood. The chain uses TRBV18 and TRBJ2-1; no D gene call is confident. The receptor was isolated from a man aged 70-80 years with active or convalescent COVID-19. The CDR3 reads as follows: CASSPLRSEQFF. Here is the DNA: TGTGCCAGCTCACCACTGCGGAGTGAGCAGTTCTTC.